Following are 16 T cell receptor beta chains from one sample sequenced in a study of early T cells in non-severe SARS-CoV-2 infection. TCRdb re-derived calls from the 5' RACE reads in MiXCR, one entry per CDR3 protein. The sample has fewer than 50,000 distinct CDR3 sequences; 6.5% are singletons. Sequences were derived from whole blood, sampled at baseline. Source of these receptors: an adult who was a healthcare worker with PCR-confirmed SARS-CoV-2 infection or an uninfected control (not recorded which).

This clonotype occurred many times. The chain links TRBV19 to TRBJ2-7, with D perhaps given as TRBD1 or TRBD2 (5 bases each). This CDR3 is built from 17 residues. The ends were cut back, 4 bases at V and 1 base at J, with 20 bases in the middle. Germline V gene data show CDR1 as LNHDA and CDR2 as SQIVND (reference sequence). In DNA, the CDR3 is TGTGCCAGTAGTAGCTTTTATCGGGACGGAGTTTCCTACGAGCAGTACTTC. This sequence encodes CASSSFYRDGVSYEQYF.

In this sample, this clonotype turned up a few times. CDR3 amino acids: CASSSTGRKETQYF. The CDR3 region has the DNA TGTGCCAGCAGCTCTACGGGACGGAAAGAGACCCAGTACTTC. The chain is built from TRBV7-2 and TRBJ2-5; D tentatively reads TRBD1 or TRBD2 (5 bases each). CDR1 and CDR2 from the germline V gene are SGHTA and FQGNSA. The CDR3 contains 14 residues. With 4 bases removed from V and 3 bases from J, the gap between germline ends came to 12 bases.

As to this clonotype: Given a much more abundant clone one base away, this may be a read error. The chain uses TRBV11-2 and TRBJ2-2; D could derive from TRBD1 or TRBD2 (7 bases each). Germline-derived CDR1 and CDR2 are SGHAT and FQNNGV. The CDR3 sequence is 17 residues long. The DNA for the CDR3 is TGTGTCAGCAGCGGACTAGGGGGCTCCGAGGTCACCGGGGAGCTGTTTTTT. Amino acid sequence: CVSSGLGGSEVTGELFF.

This clonotype was picked up many times. CDR3 residues: CASRSTRAGANVLTF. The CDR3 DNA sequence: TGTGCCAGCAGGTCCACACGTGCTGGGGCCAACGTCCTGACTTTC. The chain combines TRBV12-3 or TRBV12-4 with TRBJ2-6; D is ambiguous. Trimming took off 6 bases at V and 2 bases at J, with 11 bases between the two ends. The CDR3 runs to 15 residues.

This clonotype appeared many times. The chain is built from TRBV5-5 and TRBJ2-7; TRBD2 matches 12 bases. This CDR3 is 17 amino acids long. V lost 0 bases to trimming and J lost 6 bases; unmatched junction nucleotides: 10. In germline, CDR1 is SGHKS, CDR2 YYEKEE (reference sequence). CDR3 sequence: CASSLGMGLAGGSEQYF. CDR3 DNA sequence: TGTGCCAGCAGCTTGGGGATGGGACTAGCGGGTGGCTCCGAGCAGTACTTC.

Details on this clonotype: At one end the junction does not follow the germline gene, possibly because of a read error. The chain joins TRBV6-2 or TRBV6-3 to TRBJ2-1; TRBD2 matches 7 bases. Germline V gene data show CDR1 as MNHEY and CDR2 as SVGEGT. The CDR3 runs to 15 residues. As DNA, the CDR3 is TGTGCCAGCAGTAACCCGGGACTACAATACAATGACCAGTTCTTC. Encoded protein: CASSNPGLQYNDQFF.

This clonotype showed up many times. V and J are TRBV6-6 and TRBJ2-2; D is unclear. This CDR3 comprises 15 residues. Germline-derived CDR1 and CDR2 are MNHNY and SVGAGI (reference sequence). Trimming removed 10 bases from V and 5 bases from J, with 20 bases in between. The CDR3 loop reads CATNSFHGSTGELFF. In DNA, the CDR3 is TGTGCCACAAACTCCTTCCATGGATCTACCGGGGAGCTGTTTTTT.

There are many counts of this clonotype. The chain joins TRBV19 to TRBJ2-2, with 11 bases identical to TRBD2. The trim removed 2 bases at V and 1 base at J, leaving 3 bases unmatched. CDR1 and CDR2 (germline): LNHDA, SQIVND (reference sequence). There are 17 residues in the CDR3. This CDR3 is CASSILAGGQNTGELFF. CDR3 nucleotides: TGTGCCAGTAGTATATTAGCGGGAGGGCAGAACACCGGGGAGCTGTTTTTT.

This clonotype was observed a handful of times. The V call is TRBV12-3 or TRBV12-4, the J call TRBJ1-4, with a possible D match to TRBD1 (5 bases). This CDR3 contains 14 residues. The V and J ends lost 2 bases and 6 bases respectively, with 10 bases between them. The CDR3 DNA reads TGTGCCAGCAGTTTACGCGGGGGGGATGAAAAACTGTTTTTT. Amino acid sequence: CASSLRGGDEKLFF.

This clonotype was detected a few times. The rearrangement joins TRBV5-4 to TRBJ2-6, with a possible D match to TRBD1 (6 bases). V lost 2 bases to trimming and J lost 4 bases, with 13 bases between them. Germline V gene data show CDR1 as SGHNT and CDR2 as YYREEE (reference sequence). The CDR3 is 16 amino acids. The CDR3 spells CASSLNRVSGANVLTF. Written as DNA, the CDR3 is TGTGCCAGCAGCTTAAACAGGGTATCCGGGGCCAACGTCCTGACTTTC.

The V call is TRBV7-8, the J call TRBJ1-1; 7 positions agree with TRBD1. V lost 2 bases, J lost 5 bases, and 8 bases stayed unmatched. The CDR3 runs to 15 residues. Germline V gives CDR1 SGHVS, CDR2 FQNEAQ. CDR3 in amino acids: CASSLLWQGGTEAFF. The CDR3 nucleotides read TGTGCCAGCAGCTTATTATGGCAGGGGGGGACTGAAGCTTTCTTT.

This clonotype was seen many times. V and J are TRBV13 and TRBJ2-3; weak D call: TRBD2 (6 bases). This CDR3 spans 15 amino acids. Trimming shortened V by 5 bases and J by 5 bases, and 17 bases separated the two germline ends. Germline CDR1 is PRHDT and CDR2 is FYEKMQ (reference sequence). CDR3 protein: CASSPGLIGLDTQYF. The CDR3 DNA reads as TGTGCCAGCAGCCCGGGACTCATTGGTCTAGATACGCAGTATTTT. The whole variable domain, remainder taken from reference TRBV13 and TRBJ2-3, is AAGVIQSPRHLIKEKRETATLKCYPIPRHDTVYWYQQGPGQDPQFLISFYEKMQSDKGSIPDRFSAQQFSDYHSELNMSSLELGDSALYFCASSPGLIGLDTQYFGPGTRLTVL.

This clonotype was picked up a small number of times. This chain links TRBV6-2 or TRBV6-3 with TRBJ1-1; no definite D call. The germline CDR1 and CDR2 sequences are MNHEY and SVGEGT. The CDR3 totals 13 residues. The V gene lost 6 bases and the J gene lost 4 bases, with 12 bases spanning the gap. The CDR3 DNA follows: TGTGCCAGCAGCCCGTCCGAGGGCACTGAAGCTTTCTTT. Amino acids: CASSPSEGTEAFF.

The chain carries TRBV4-3 and TRBJ1-4, with D hard to call. This CDR3 comprises 15 residues. Germline lookup yields CDR1 LGHNA and CDR2 YSLEER. V gave up 0 bases and J gave up 6 bases, with 11 bases separating them. This CDR3 is CASSQDETFHEKLFF. CDR3 nucleotide sequence: TGCGCCAGCAGCCAAGATGAGACATTCCATGAAAAACTGTTTTTT.

This clonotype was detected ten times or more. The genes are TRBV11-1 and TRBJ1-1; 8 bases are shared with TRBD1. V lost 4 bases to trimming and J lost 0 bases; unmatched junction nucleotides: 7. The CDR3 consists of 16 residues. Germline CDR1 reads SGHAT; CDR2 reads FQDESV (reference sequence). This CDR3 is CASSSRGQGLNTEAFF. The DNA for the CDR3 is TGTGCCAGCAGCTCACGTGGACAGGGACTGAACACTGAAGCTTTCTTT.

The sample holds a few counts of this clonotype. The V gene is TRBV29-1, the J gene TRBJ2-3, with a tentative D call TRBD1 (6 bases). Between the trimmed V and J ends, which lost 4 bases and 2 bases, there was a span of 13 bases. In germline, CDR1 is SQVTM, CDR2 ANQGSEA. This CDR3 has 14 residues. The CDR3 here is CSVGMDRTTDTQYF. For the CDR3, the DNA is TGCAGCGTTGGAATGGACAGAACCACAGATACGCAGTATTTT.